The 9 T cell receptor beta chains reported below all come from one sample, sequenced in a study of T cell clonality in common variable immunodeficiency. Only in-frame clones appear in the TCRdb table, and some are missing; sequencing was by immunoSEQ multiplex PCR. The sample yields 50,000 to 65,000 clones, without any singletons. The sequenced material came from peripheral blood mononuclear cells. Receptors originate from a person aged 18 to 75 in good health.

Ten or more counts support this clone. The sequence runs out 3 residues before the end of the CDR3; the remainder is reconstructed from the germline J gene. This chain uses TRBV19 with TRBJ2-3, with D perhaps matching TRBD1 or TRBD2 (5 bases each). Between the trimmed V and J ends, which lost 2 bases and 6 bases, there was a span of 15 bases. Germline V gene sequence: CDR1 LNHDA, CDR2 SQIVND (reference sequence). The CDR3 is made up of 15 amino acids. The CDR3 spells CASSINTRGEDTQYF. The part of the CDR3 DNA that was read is TGTGCCAGTAGTATAAACACGCGAGGGGAGGATACG.

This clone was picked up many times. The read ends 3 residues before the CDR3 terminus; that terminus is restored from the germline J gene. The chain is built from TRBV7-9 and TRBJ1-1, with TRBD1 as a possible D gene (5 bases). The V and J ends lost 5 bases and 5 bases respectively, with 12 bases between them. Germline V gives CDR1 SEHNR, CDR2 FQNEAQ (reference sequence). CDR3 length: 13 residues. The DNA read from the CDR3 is TGTGCCAGCAGCCCCCAGGGAAATACTGAA. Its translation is CASSPQGNTE. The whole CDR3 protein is CASSPQGNTEAFF.

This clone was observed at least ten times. The CDR3 region is CASSQLAGVNEQYF. CDR3 DNA (partial): TGTGCCAGCAGCCAACTAGCGGGTGTAAACGAG. The V and J genes are TRBV14 and TRBJ2-7; 8 bases fit TRBD2. Sequencing ends 3 residues short of the CDR3 end; the germline J gene provides the rest. The length of the CDR3 is 14 residues. Germline V lookup: CDR1 SGHDN, CDR2 FVKESK. The V gene end was trimmed by 2 bases and the J gene end by 5 bases; junction bases not matched to a gene: 5.

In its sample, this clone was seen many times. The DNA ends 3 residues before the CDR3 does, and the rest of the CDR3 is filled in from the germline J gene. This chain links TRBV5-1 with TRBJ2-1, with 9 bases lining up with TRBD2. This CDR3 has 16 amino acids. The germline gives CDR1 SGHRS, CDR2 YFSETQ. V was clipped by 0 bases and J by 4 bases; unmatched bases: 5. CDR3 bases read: TGCGCCAGCAGCTTGGCGCCTAGCGGGACTTACAATGAG. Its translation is CASSLAPSGTYNE. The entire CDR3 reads CASSLAPSGTYNEQFF.

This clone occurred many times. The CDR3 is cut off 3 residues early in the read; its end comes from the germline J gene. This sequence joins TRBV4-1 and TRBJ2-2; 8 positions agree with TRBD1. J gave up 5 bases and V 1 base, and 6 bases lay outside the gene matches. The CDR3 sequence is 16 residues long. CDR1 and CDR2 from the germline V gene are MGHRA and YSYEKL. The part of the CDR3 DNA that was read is TGCGCCAGCAGCCAAGGACCACAGGGGGGAACCGGGGAG. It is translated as CASSQGPQGGTGE. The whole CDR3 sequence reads CASSQGPQGGTGELFF.

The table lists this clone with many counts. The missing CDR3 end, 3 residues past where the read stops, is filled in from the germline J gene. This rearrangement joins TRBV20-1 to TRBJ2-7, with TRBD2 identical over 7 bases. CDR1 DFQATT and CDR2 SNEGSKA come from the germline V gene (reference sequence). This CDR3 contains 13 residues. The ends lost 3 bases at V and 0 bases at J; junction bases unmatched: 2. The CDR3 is CSASSGFSYEQYF. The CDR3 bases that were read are TGCAGTGCTAGTAGCGGGTTCTCCTACGAG.

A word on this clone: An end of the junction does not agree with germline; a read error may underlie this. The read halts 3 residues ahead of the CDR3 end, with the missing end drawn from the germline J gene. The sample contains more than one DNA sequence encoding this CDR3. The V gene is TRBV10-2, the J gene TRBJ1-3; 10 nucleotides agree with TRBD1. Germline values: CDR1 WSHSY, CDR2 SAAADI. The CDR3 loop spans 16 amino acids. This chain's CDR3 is CASRQRQGASGNTIYF. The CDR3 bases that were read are TGCGCCAGCAGACAACGACAGGGGGCGAGTGGAAACACA.

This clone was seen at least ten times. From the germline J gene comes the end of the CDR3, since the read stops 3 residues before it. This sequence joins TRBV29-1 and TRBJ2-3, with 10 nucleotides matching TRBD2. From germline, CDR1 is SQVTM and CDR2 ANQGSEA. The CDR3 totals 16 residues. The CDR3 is CSVALGLLAGEETQYF. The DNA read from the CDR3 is TGCAGCGTTGCCCTGGGCCTGCTAGCGGGAGAAGAGACG.

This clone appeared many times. CDR3 region: CASSHGQGVWGYNEQFF. The CDR3 bases that were read are TGTGCCAGCAGTCACGGACAGGGGGTATGGGGCTACAATGAG. The rearrangement links TRBV6-2 or TRBV6-3 to TRBJ2-1, with 10 bases fitting TRBD1. The read halts 3 residues ahead of the CDR3 end, with the missing end drawn from the germline J gene. The CDR3 length is 17 residues. Germline V gene sequence: CDR1 MNHEY, CDR2 SVGEGT. J was trimmed by 3 bases and V by 5 bases; bases with no gene match: 10.